The 18 T cell receptor beta chains given below trace back to one sample, sequenced in a study of T cells in localized non-small cell lung cancer. Using immunoSEQ multiplex PCR, the repertoire was profiled, and TCRdb retains in-frame clones only, with some absent. The repertoire holds 20,000 to 25,000 clones, with around 85% as singletons. Sequencing used PBMCs, obtained before any cancer treatment. The receptors were sampled from a woman aged 35 to 70 with stage II squamous cell lung carcinoma.

The gene calls are TRBV27 and TRBJ1-1; D remains ambiguous. Trimming removed 2 bases from V and 1 base from J, with 5 bases in between. The CDR3 is made up of 13 amino acids. Germline V CDR1 and CDR2: MNHEY, SMNVEV (reference sequence). The CDR3 region has the DNA TGTGCCAGCAGTTTAAACAGGAACACTGAAGCTTTCTTT. Translation: CASSLNRNTEAFF.

V and J are TRBV4-2 and TRBJ1-6; D is uncertain. V gave up 0 bases and J gave up 10 bases, with 7 bases separating them. This CDR3 region has 13 residues. In germline, CDR1 is LGHNA, CDR2 YNFKEQ. The CDR3 reads CASSQDRESPLHF. The CDR3 DNA reads TGTGCCAGCAGCCAAGATCGGGAGTCACCCCTCCACTTT.

This chain joins TRBV5-1 and TRBJ1-2; TRBD1 might be the D (6 bases). The CDR3 has 14 amino acids. CDR1 is SGHRS and CDR2 is YFSETQ in the germline V gene. The V end lost 0 bases, the J end lost 2 bases, and 8 bases lay between the germline ends. CDR3 in DNA: TGCGCCAGCAGCTTGGCAGGGGCCAACTATGGCTACACCTTC. It translates to CASSLAGANYGYTF.

The rearrangement links TRBV5-1 to TRBJ2-3; D remains ambiguous. The CDR3 is 14 amino acids. The germline gives CDR1 SGHRS, CDR2 YFSETQ. V shed 3 bases and J shed 1 base, with 9 bases lying between them. CDR3 sequence: CASSSAIGTDTQYF. Written as DNA, the CDR3 is TGCGCCAGCAGCTCGGCTATTGGCACAGATACGCAGTATTTT.

CDR3 residues: CASSALSGGNTIYF. The CDR3 coding sequence is TGTGCCAGCAGTGCGCTGAGTGGCGGAAACACCATATATTTT. The chain recombines TRBV6-1 with TRBJ1-3; D unclear. The ends were cut back, 4 bases at V and 4 bases at J, with 11 bases in the middle. Germline CDR1 MNHNS, CDR2 SASEGT. This CDR3 contains 14 residues.

A note on this clone: This is likely a read error, given that the CDR3 carries no conserved phenylalanine or tryptophan at its end. The DNA is left out, because the CDR3 cannot be placed on it with certainty; the CDR3 is given as TCRdb lists it. V gene TRBV19 combines with J gene TRBJ2-3; the table calls TRBD2, which could not be checked here. The CDR3 has 10 residues if both end residues are counted. Germline V lookup: CDR1 LNHDA, CDR2 SQIVND (reference sequence). CDR3 amino acids: CASSIRLAGV.

The J gene is TRBJ1-4, the V gene TRBV25-1, with TRBD1 matching 10 bases. V lost 5 bases to trimming and J lost 4 bases; unmatched junction nucleotides: 7. Germline values: CDR1 MGHDK, CDR2 SYGVNS. CDR3 length: 16 amino acids. CDR3 nucleotides: TGTGCCAGCAGTCCGAGACAGGGGGCGGTTAATGAAAAACTGTTTTTT. Its protein product is CASSPRQGAVNEKLFF.

The chain couples TRBV11-2 to TRBJ1-3; D is unclear. The CDR3 length is 17 residues. V lost 1 base, J lost 2 bases, and 15 bases lay in between. CDR1 SGHAT and CDR2 FQNNGV come from the germline V gene. CDR3 sequence: CASSLVPSGSTGNTIYF. The CDR3 DNA reads as TGTGCCAGCAGCTTAGTACCTTCCGGGTCCACTGGAAACACCATATATTTT.

This clone has a handful of counts. The chain uses TRBV7-2 and TRBJ2-5, with D perhaps assigned TRBD1 or TRBD2 (6 bases each). The CDR3 has 16 amino acids. CDR1 is SGHTA, CDR2 FQGNSA, per germline. The V and J ends lost 2 bases and 5 bases respectively, with 18 bases between them. The DNA for the CDR3 is TGTGCCAGCAGCTTAAATCGACAGGCGGGGTTGGAGACCCAGTACTTC. Encoded protein: CASSLNRQAGLETQYF.

The rearrangement links TRBV28 to TRBJ2-1, with 10 bases lining up with TRBD1. Losses at the gene ends were 11 bases for V and 2 bases for J; bases not matched to a gene: 6. The CDR3 is 14 amino acids. Germline CDR1 and CDR2: MDHEN and SYDVKM. The CDR3, as DNA: TGTGCCGGCCAAGACAGGGGGCCCTACAATGAGCAGTTCTTC. Translation: CAGQDRGPYNEQFF.

This clone was detected only a few times. The chain links TRBV11-3 to TRBJ2-1, with no clear D. The germline gives CDR1 SGHNT, CDR2 YENEEA. The ends were cut back, 0 bases at V and 0 bases at J, with 9 bases in the middle. This CDR3 has 16 residues. The CDR3 spells CASSLDGDSSYNEQFF. The CDR3 nucleotides read TGTGCCAGCAGCTTAGATGGAGATAGCTCCTACAATGAGCAGTTCTTC.

The rearrangement joins TRBV19 to TRBJ2-5, with a weak D call TRBD2 (7 bases). Germline V CDR1 and CDR2: LNHDA, SQIVND (reference sequence). This CDR3 comprises 14 residues. V was clipped by 3 bases and J by 5 bases, with 13 bases between them. The DNA for the CDR3 is TGTGCCAGTAGTATGATCGGGGGGCCGGAGACCCAGTACTTC. Its protein product is CASSMIGGPETQYF.

This clone has a handful of counts. This chain connects TRBV7-9 to TRBJ1-2; D unresolved. V was cut by 2 bases and J by 10 bases, with 14 bases left in between. Germline V gives CDR1 SEHNR, CDR2 FQNEAQ (reference sequence). The CDR3 sequence is 13 residues long. The CDR3 loop reads CASSLSWRGDYTF. DNA of the CDR3: TGTGCCAGCAGCTTATCTTGGAGAGGTGACTACACCTTC.

The chain combines TRBV7-2 with TRBJ2-1; D gene uncertain. V was pared by 1 base and J by 5 bases, with 12 bases between. Looked up from germline, CDR1 is SGHTA and CDR2 is FQGNSA. CDR3 length: 15 residues. As DNA, the CDR3 is TGTGCCAGCAGCTTAGAGTCGGGCAAACACAATGAGCAGTTCTTC. Protein product: CASSLESGKHNEQFF.

This chain joins TRBV27 and TRBJ2-7; TRBD1 agrees at 7 bases. From germline, CDR1 is MNHEY and CDR2 SMNVEV (reference sequence). V shed 7 bases, J shed 0 bases, and the junction held 6 bases outside the gene matches. CDR3 size: 14 residues. DNA for the CDR3: TGTGCCAGCACCCGACAGGGTGGCTCCTACGAGCAGTACTTC. Translation gives CASTRQGGSYEQYF.

V is TRBV7-2 and J is TRBJ1-4; D is perhaps TRBD1 (6 bases). Germline-derived CDR1 and CDR2 are SGHTA and FQGNSA. Trimming took off 2 bases at V and 7 bases at J, with 11 bases between the two ends. The CDR3 is 14 residues long. The CDR3, as DNA: TGTGCCAGCAGCTTACATACCAGGGGTGAAAAACTGTTTTTT. Protein product: CASSLHTRGEKLFF. Full variable domain (missing parts from reference TRBV7-2 and TRBJ1-4): GAGVSQSPSNKVTEKGKDVELRCDPISGHTALYWYRQSLGQGLEFLIYFQGNSAPDKSGLPSDRFSAERTGGSVSTLTIQRTQQEDSAVYLCASSLHTRGEKLFFGSGTQLSVL.

The V gene is TRBV7-2, the J gene TRBJ2-2, with D possibly being TRBD1 (6 bases). V was clipped by 4 bases and J by 7 bases, with 13 bases between them. Germline CDR1 reads SGHTA; CDR2 reads FQGNSA. The CDR3 covers 14 residues. The CDR3 nucleotides are TGTGCCAGCAGCTCGGCCAGGGGTGGCGGGGAGCTGTTTTTT. It is translated as CASSSARGGGELFF.

The chain recombines TRBV5-1 with TRBJ2-1; 15 bases fit TRBD2. The length of the CDR3 is 14 residues. The germline CDR1 and CDR2 sequences are SGHRS and YFSETQ. The junction had 2 bases not matched to a gene; V was cut back by 4 bases and J by 9 bases. DNA of the CDR3: TGCGCCAGCAGCCCGGGACTAGCGGGAGGTGAGCAGTTCTTC. Translating gives CASSPGLAGGEQFF.